What follows are 11 T cell receptor beta chains derived from one specimen sequenced in a study of regulatory T cells in long-lasting Graves disease. The authors built TCR beta libraries using iRepertoire HTBI primers and Arm-PCR of CDR3 regions. Each CDR3 protein gets one entry after TCRdb re-called the multiplex PCR reads with MiXCR. The data hold approximately 350,000 distinct CDR3 sequences, with over 15% observed a single time. Sample time point: newly diagnosed GD, antithyroid drugs for less than 3 months. The authors made the TCR library using RNA they extracted from PBMCs. The same specimen was also included in a second study, on T cells in Graves' hyperthyroidism and ophthalmopathy.

Specimen: peripheral blood mononuclear cells (PBMCs), collected at new diagnosis, from a patient treated with antithyroid drugs. These receptors originate from a man aged 40-50 years with Graves disease.

This clonotype was counted at least ten times. V gene TRBV7-9 combines with J gene TRBJ2-5, with D possibly being TRBD1 (5 bases). The CDR3 extends over 14 amino acids. Germline values: CDR1 SEHNR, CDR2 FQNEAQ (reference sequence). V shed 3 bases and J shed 1 base, with 9 bases lying between them. CDR3 DNA: TGTGCCAGCAGCTTCTTCCAGGGCCAAGAGACCCAGTACTTC. It specifies CASSFFQGQETQYF.

This clonotype occurred many times. The V and J genes are TRBV24-1 and TRBJ2-3; 7 bases are shared with TRBD1. The CDR3 is made up of 17 amino acids. J was trimmed by 0 bases and V by 0 bases; bases with no gene match: 5. CDR1 is KGHDR, CDR2 SFDVKD, per germline. In DNA form, the CDR3 reads TGTGCCACCAGTGATTTGGCCACAGGGGCCAGCACAGATACGCAGTATTTT. Translated, it gives CATSDLATGASTDTQYF.

This clonotype was seen more than once but under ten times. The chain is built from TRBV7-3 and TRBJ1-1; perhaps TRBD1 as D (6 bases). The germline V gene encodes CDR1 SGHTA and CDR2 FQGTGA. Trimming pared 3 bases from V and 4 bases from J, leaving 12 bases between. This CDR3 comprises 14 residues. The CDR3 DNA reads TGTGCCAGCAGCTTCGGGCAGGGGCCCACTGAAGCTTTCTTT. It encodes CASSFGQGPTEAFF.

The chain uses TRBV11-2 and TRBJ2-2; possibly TRBD1 for D (5 bases). Trimming took 5 bases from V and 6 from J, leaving 13 bases between them. The CDR3 runs 14 residues. CDR1 is SGHAT, CDR2 FQNNGV, per germline. CDR3 nucleotides: TGTGCCAGCAGCGTAAGCGAAGGGGCCGGGGAGCTGTTTTTT. This sequence encodes CASSVSEGAGELFF.

This clonotype was seen at least ten times. The chain carries TRBV24-1 and TRBJ2-1; a possible D gene is TRBD1 (5 bases). Germline CDR1 is KGHDR and CDR2 is SFDVKD. V was clipped by 6 bases and J by 8 bases, with 13 bases between them. The CDR3 sequence is 13 residues long. DNA for the CDR3: TGTGCCACCAGTTTCAGGGAAAGCGATGAGCAGTTCTTC. It specifies CATSFRESDEQFF.

This clonotype was observed at least ten times. The chain links TRBV12-3 or TRBV12-4 to TRBJ1-4, with a tentative D call TRBD1 (5 bases). Trimming stripped 8 bases from V and 10 bases from J, with 14 bases between. CDR3 size: 12 residues. The CDR3 sequence: CASRPDSGKLFF. CDR3 coding DNA: TGTGCCAGCCGGCCAGACAGCGGAAAACTGTTTTTT.

To note about this clonotype: A read error may explain this, as a much larger clone is one base away. The chain has TRBV30 and TRBJ2-7; no clear D gene. CDR3 size: 12 residues. Trimming took off 3 bases at V and 7 bases at J, with 13 bases between the two ends. Germline V gene lookup returns CDR1 GTSNPN and CDR2 SVGIG (reference sequence). Written as DNA, the CDR3 is TGTGCCTGGAGGTCATTTGGCAATGAGCAGTACTTC. Its protein is CAWRSFGNEQYF.

This chain joins TRBV2 and TRBJ2-1; 11 nucleotides match TRBD2. Unmatched junction bases numbered 15, after V lost 8 bases and J lost 6 bases. Germline-derived CDR1 and CDR2 are SNHLY and FYNNEI. This CDR3 contains 17 residues. CDR3 DNA sequence: TGTGCCAGCGGGGGGTGGGCCACTAGCGGGGGCCTCAATGAGCAGTTCTTC. Translating gives CASGGWATSGGLNEQFF.

This clonotype was picked up many times. For the CDR3, the DNA is TGCAGTGCTCCGCAACGTCAGCGGGGGAGCACAGATACGCAGTATTTT. Translation: CSAPQRQRGSTDTQYF. The rearrangement links TRBV20-1 to TRBJ2-3; 8 nucleotides line up with TRBD2. With 5 bases clipped from V and 0 bases from J, the junction kept 10 bases outside the gene matches. CDR3 length equals 16 residues. Germline assignment: CDR1 DFQATT and CDR2 SNEGSKA (reference sequence).

This clonotype was seen many times. V usage is TRBV7-9 and J usage is TRBJ2-3; 7 bases match TRBD2. Per germline, CDR1 SEHNR and CDR2 FQNEAQ (reference sequence). The junction had 9 bases not matched to a gene; V was cut back by 1 base and J by 2 bases. The CDR3 has 17 residues. This CDR3 reads CASSLGPAGHSTDTQYF. The CDR3 nucleotides read TGTGCCAGCAGCTTAGGTCCAGCGGGGCATTCCACAGATACGCAGTATTTT. The variable domain in full, completed from reference TRBV7-9 and TRBJ2-3, reads DTGVSQNPRHKITKRGQNVTFRCDPISEHNRLYWYRQTLGQGPEFLTYFQNEAQLEKSRLLSDRFSAERPKGSFSTLEIQRTEQGDSAMYLCASSLGPAGHSTDTQYFGPGTRLTVL.

This clonotype was counted ten times or more. The chain carries TRBV28 and TRBJ2-3, with D possibly TRBD2 on 6 matching bases. The V end lost 8 bases, the J end lost 5 bases, and 20 bases lay between the germline ends. The CDR3 length is 15 residues. In germline, CDR1 is MDHEN, CDR2 SYDVKM. The CDR3 is CASYAAAVGGDTQYF. CDR3 DNA sequence: TGTGCCAGCTATGCGGCCGCGGTGGGGGGAGATACGCAGTATTTT.